This T cell receptor (beta chain) was retrieved from a study of T cells in Graves' hyperthyroidism and ophthalmopathy. Study summary: Specimen type is peripheral blood, collected at initial diagnosis prior to any treatment.

Trimming pared 3 bases from V and 4 bases from J, leaving 17 bases between. Per germline, CDR1 SEHNR and CDR2 FQNEAQ (reference sequence). The CDR3 length is 16 residues. Newly diagnosed patients aged 18 to 65 had hyperthyroidism of under 2 months' duration. The investigators amplified TCR beta CDR3 regions from RNA transcripts. The study used the HTBI primer set for a first-round RT-PCR of the TCR CDR3. MiXCR, run by TCRdb on the multiplex PCR reads, gives a single entry per CDR3 protein. The sample lists fewer than 250,000 distinct CDR3 sequences, more than 15% seen once, with approximately 50% in the top ten.

The sequenced material came from blood. The sequence was obtained from a middle-aged man with Graves' hyperthyroidism. The V and J genes are TRBV7-9 and TRBJ2-3; D ambiguous. This CDR3 reads CASSLGSAQGADTQYF. The DNA for the CDR3 is TGTGCCAGCAGCTTGGGGTCAGCCCAAGGCGCAGATACGCAGTATTTT.